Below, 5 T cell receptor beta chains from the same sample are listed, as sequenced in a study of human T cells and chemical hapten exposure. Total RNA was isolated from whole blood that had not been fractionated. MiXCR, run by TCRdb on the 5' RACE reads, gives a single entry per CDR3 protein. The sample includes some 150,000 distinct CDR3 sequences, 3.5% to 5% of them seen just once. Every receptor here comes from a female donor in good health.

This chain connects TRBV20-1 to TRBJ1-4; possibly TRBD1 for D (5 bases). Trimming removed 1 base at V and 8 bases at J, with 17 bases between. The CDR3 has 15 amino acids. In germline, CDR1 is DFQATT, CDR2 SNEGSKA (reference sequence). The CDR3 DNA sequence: TGCAGTGCTAGAGTTGGGGGAACATGGGAGGAAAAACTGTTTTTT. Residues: CSARVGGTWEEKLFF.

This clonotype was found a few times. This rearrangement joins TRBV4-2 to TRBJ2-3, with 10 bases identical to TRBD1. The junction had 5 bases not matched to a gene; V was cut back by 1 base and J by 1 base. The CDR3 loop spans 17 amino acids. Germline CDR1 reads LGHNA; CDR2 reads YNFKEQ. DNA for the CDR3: TGTGCCAGCAGCCAAGTGGGGACAGGGGATGGCACAGATACGCAGTATTTT. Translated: CASSQVGTGDGTDTQYF.

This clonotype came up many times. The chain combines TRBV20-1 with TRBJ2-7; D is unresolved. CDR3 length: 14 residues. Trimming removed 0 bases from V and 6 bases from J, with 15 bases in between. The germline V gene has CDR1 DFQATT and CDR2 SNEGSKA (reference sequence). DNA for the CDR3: TGCAGTGCTAGAGATCGTGGAATGTTGAGCGAGCAGTACTTC. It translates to CSARDRGMLSEQYF.

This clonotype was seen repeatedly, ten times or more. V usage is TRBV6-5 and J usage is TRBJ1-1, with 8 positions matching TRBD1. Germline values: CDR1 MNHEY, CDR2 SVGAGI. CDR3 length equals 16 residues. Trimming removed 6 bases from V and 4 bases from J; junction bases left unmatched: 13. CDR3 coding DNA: TGTGCCAGCAGCCAAACCAGGGGGCTCCGGATCACTGAAGCTTTCTTT. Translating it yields CASSQTRGLRITEAFF.

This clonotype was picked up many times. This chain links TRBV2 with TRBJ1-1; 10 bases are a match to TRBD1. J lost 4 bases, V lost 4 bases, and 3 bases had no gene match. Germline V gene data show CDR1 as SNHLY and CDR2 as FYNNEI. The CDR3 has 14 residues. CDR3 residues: CASSGTGGITEAFF. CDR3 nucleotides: TGTGCCAGCAGTGGGACAGGGGGGATCACTGAAGCTTTCTTT.